These 27 T cell receptor beta chains originate from one sample sequenced in a study of blood T cell repertoires in COVID-19. Assay: immunoSEQ multiplex PCR; the TCRdb copy retains only in-frame clones and omits some. The sample consists of over 250,000 clones, approximately 85% of them appearing once. The sequenced sample was peripheral blood. Receptor source: a middle-aged man with active or convalescent COVID-19.

The chain joins TRBV7-6 to TRBJ2-1, with a weak D call TRBD1 (5 bases). There are 18 residues in the CDR3. V dropped 2 bases and J dropped 8 bases, with 25 bases sitting between them. CDR1 and CDR2 (germline): SGHVS, FNYEAQ. The CDR3 loop is CASSLSATVLSMKDEQFF. The DNA of the CDR3 is TGTGCCAGCAGCTTATCGGCGACAGTTCTAAGTATGAAGGATGAGCAGTTCTTC.

The chain recombines TRBV27 with TRBJ1-1; tentative D call: TRBD1 (5 bases). CDR3 length: 14 residues. Trimming left V 3 bases short and J 1 base short, with 9 bases between. Per germline, CDR1 MNHEY and CDR2 SMNVEV (reference sequence). The CDR3 sequence is CASSLRGSNTEAFF. Written as DNA, the CDR3 is TGTGCCAGCAGTTTGCGGGGGTCGAACACTGAAGCTTTCTTT.

The chain links TRBV9 to TRBJ1-1, with D possibly TRBD1 on 5 matching bases. Trimming left V 0 bases short and J 14 bases short, with 20 bases between. Per the germline V gene, CDR1 is SGDLS and CDR2 is YYNGEE. The CDR3 length is 14 residues. The CDR3 DNA reads TGTGCCAGCAGCGTAGCTGCTAGCGGACATTTGGTCTTCTTT. This gives the protein CASSVAASGHLVFF.

The V call is TRBV4-3, the J call TRBJ1-6; 9 bases line up with TRBD1. Germline-derived CDR1 and CDR2 are LGHNA and YSLEER. The CDR3 totals 16 residues. V was pared by 0 bases and J by 8 bases, with 5 bases of the junction left unmatched. The CDR3 DNA is TGCGCCAGCAGCCAAGAAGTCGGGACAGGGCATTCACCCCTCCACTTT. It encodes CASSQEVGTGHSPLHF.

J is TRBJ2-1 and V is TRBV6-5; D gene uncertain. This CDR3 comprises 15 residues. CDR1 and CDR2 (germline): MNHEY, SVGAGI. V shed 8 bases and J shed 0 bases, with 14 bases lying between them. CDR3 sequence reads: CASCRLVSSYNEQFF. The CDR3 coding sequence is TGTGCCAGCTGTAGACTCGTCTCCTCCTACAATGAGCAGTTCTTC.

This chain uses TRBV5-8 with TRBJ1-4; 12 bases match TRBD1. Trimming at V came to 4 bases and at J to 8 bases, leaving 9 bases not matched to a gene. Germline CDR1 and CDR2: SGHTS and YDEGEE. This CDR3 is built from 16 residues. CDR3 coding DNA: TGTGCCAGCAGCACCGGGACAGGGGGCATGAGGGAAAAACTGTTTTTT. As protein: CASSTGTGGMREKLFF.

This chain connects TRBV5-6 to TRBJ2-7, with D possibly TRBD1 on 5 matching bases. V lost 2 bases and J lost 7, with 7 bases in between. The CDR3 totals 11 residues. Per the germline V gene, CDR1 is SGHDT and CDR2 is YYEEEE. The CDR3 DNA follows: TGTGCCAGCAGCTTTCAGGGTGAGCAGTACTTC. Protein sequence: CASSFQGEQYF. Variable domain in full (rest from reference TRBV5-6 and TRBJ2-7): DAGVTQSPTHLIKTRGQQVTLRCSPKSGHDTVSWYQQALGQGPQFIFQYYEEEERQRGNFPDRFSGHQFPNYSSELNVNALLLGDSALYLCASSFQGEQYFGPGTRLTVT.

This chain joins TRBV6-5 and TRBJ1-2; D is undetermined. The V and J ends lost 0 bases and 1 base respectively, with 9 bases between them. This CDR3 contains 15 residues. CDR1 is MNHEY, CDR2 SVGAGI, per germline. The CDR3 sequence: CASSYSNSLNYGYTF. Written as DNA, the CDR3 is TGTGCCAGCAGTTACTCGAACAGCCTTAACTATGGCTACACCTTC.

This rearrangement joins TRBV28 to TRBJ1-4; D possibly corresponds to TRBD1 (5 bases). The V gene's germline CDR1 is MDHEN and CDR2 SYDVKM. The CDR3 runs to 15 residues. V lost 7 bases, J lost 8 bases, and 20 bases lay in between. The CDR3, as DNA: TGTGCCAGCACCTTAGGAGGGGCGCGAGGGGAAAAACTGTTTTTT. This translates into CASTLGGARGEKLFF.

The chain employs TRBV15 and TRBJ2-2; the match to TRBD2 covers 7 bases. The CDR3 is made up of 15 amino acids. The J segment lost 3 bases and the V segment lost 4 bases, leaving 5 bases of the junction unmatched. Germline loops: CDR1 LNHNV, CDR2 YYDKDF (reference sequence). The CDR3 region has the DNA TGTGCCACCAGCACCGGACTAGACCACACCGGGGAGCTGTTTTTT. This sequence encodes CATSTGLDHTGELFF.

This clone was detected once. The rearrangement joins TRBV19 to TRBJ2-2; D is possibly TRBD2 (6 bases). The CDR3 covers 15 residues. V was trimmed by 1 base and J by 7 bases, leaving 13 bases between them. In germline, CDR1 is LNHDA, CDR2 SQIVND (reference sequence). As DNA, the CDR3 is TGTGCCAGTAGTATAGGGGGGGACTCACGCGGGGAGCTGTTTTTT. Residues: CASSIGGDSRGELFF.

Worth noting for this clone: Other DNA sequences in this sample translate to the same CDR3. The V and J genes are TRBV9 and TRBJ2-2; D possibly corresponds to TRBD2 (6 bases). Germline CDR1 is SGDLS and CDR2 is YYNGEE. Trimming pared 1 base from V and 6 bases from J, leaving 7 bases between. This CDR3 has 13 residues. The DNA of the CDR3 is TGTGCCAGCAGCGTATCGGGGGCCGGGGAGCTGTTTTTT. Protein product: CASSVSGAGELFF.

The chain is built from TRBV4-1 and TRBJ2-7; 8 nucleotides line up with TRBD2. V was clipped by 0 bases and J by 2 bases; unmatched bases: 12. The germline V gene encodes CDR1 MGHRA and CDR2 YSYEKL. There are 18 residues in the CDR3. This chain's CDR3 is CASSQEVGLAGGTYEQYF. The CDR3 coding sequence is TGCGCCAGCAGCCAAGAGGTGGGTCTGGCGGGAGGTACCTACGAGCAGTACTTC.

This clone came up a few times. The V call is TRBV11-2, the J call TRBJ1-6; no clear D gene. Germline CDR1 and CDR2: SGHAT and FQNNGV. The CDR3 totals 12 residues. V lost 5 bases and J lost 9, with 8 bases in between. This chain's CDR3 is CASSVPGSPLHF. The CDR3 bases are TGTGCCAGCAGCGTTCCGGGTTCACCCCTCCACTTT.

CDR3 protein: CASRAGGGWEKLFF. The CDR3 nucleotides read TGTGCCAGCAGGGCAGGGGGCGGCTGGGAAAAACTGTTTTTT. The chain employs TRBV2 and TRBJ1-4; 8 bases agree with TRBD1. The ends lost 6 bases at V and 8 bases at J; junction bases unmatched: 8. This CDR3 is 14 amino acids long. The germline V gene has CDR1 SNHLY and CDR2 FYNNEI.

The V call is TRBV9, the J call TRBJ2-5, with D maybe TRBD2 (6 bases). Per the germline V gene, CDR1 is SGDLS and CDR2 is YYNGEE. The CDR3 covers 13 residues. The CDR3 nucleotides are TGTGCTAGCGGAGGGTATCTTTGGGAGACCCAGTACTTC. Its translation: CASGGYLWETQYF. The variable domain in full, with the rest retrieved from reference TRBV9 and TRBJ2-5, is DSGVTQTPKHLITATGQRVTLRCSPRSGDLSVYWYQQSLDQGLQFLIQYYNGEERAKGNILERFSAQQFPDLHSELNLSSLELGDSALYFCASGGYLWETQYFGPGTRLLVL.

This sequence joins TRBV24-1 and TRBJ1-3; a weak D match, TRBD1 (6 bases). The CDR3 has 17 residues. Trimming took off 4 bases at V and 6 bases at J, with 21 bases between the two ends. Germline V CDR1 and CDR2: KGHDR, SFDVKD. DNA for the CDR3: TGTGCCACCAGTGAGCCCGACAGGAAAGGGGCGCAAAACACCATATATTTT. Protein: CATSEPDRKGAQNTIYF.

V and J are TRBV7-6 and TRBJ2-5; 7 bases match TRBD2. The trim removed 4 bases at V and 5 bases at J, leaving 10 bases unmatched. CDR1 is SGHVS and CDR2 is FNYEAQ in the germline V gene. There are 15 residues in the CDR3. This CDR3 reads CASSSQGRAGETQYF. Here the CDR3 DNA reads TGTGCCAGCAGCTCCCAAGGGAGGGCGGGGGAGACCCAGTACTTC.

The genes are TRBV28 and TRBJ2-6; 9 bases agree with TRBD2. The ends lost 2 bases at V and 0 bases at J; junction bases unmatched: 2. The CDR3 has 17 residues. Germline V gene sequence: CDR1 MDHEN, CDR2 SYDVKM. CDR3 sequence: CASSLQREASGANVLTF. The CDR3 DNA sequence: TGTGCCAGCAGTTTACAGCGGGAGGCCTCTGGGGCCAACGTCCTGACTTTC.

The chain carries TRBV7-2 and TRBJ1-2; D gene ambiguous. Germline lookup yields CDR1 SGHTA and CDR2 FQGNSA. V lost 5 bases, J lost 7 bases, and 14 bases lay in between. The CDR3 sequence is 13 residues long. CDR3 region: CASSPQQFSGYTF. The CDR3 DNA reads as TGTGCCAGCAGCCCCCAACAGTTTTCTGGCTACACCTTC.

V usage is TRBV9 and J usage is TRBJ2-4, with 11 bases identical to TRBD2. CDR3 size: 16 residues. Germline loops: CDR1 SGDLS, CDR2 YYNGEE. Trimming cost V 0 bases and J 6 bases; bases outside gene matches: 5. The CDR3 region has the DNA TGTGCCAGCAGCGTAGGCCGACTAGCGGGAACAAACATTCAGTACTTC. Translated: CASSVGRLAGTNIQYF.

The sample holds a few counts of this clone. The chain links TRBV7-3 to TRBJ2-3; D unclear. Germline V gene data show CDR1 as SGHTA and CDR2 as FQGTGA. The length of the CDR3 is 15 residues. With 2 bases removed from V and 0 bases from J, the gap between germline ends came to 9 bases. The CDR3 region has the DNA TGTGCCAGCAGCTTACTCCCGGTTAGCACAGATACGCAGTATTTT. Its translation: CASSLLPVSTDTQYF.

In its sample, this clone was seen once. This rearrangement joins TRBV3-1 (or the pseudogene TRBV3-2) to TRBJ2-2, with D unclear. Germline-derived CDR1 and CDR2 are LGHDT and YNNKEL (reference sequence). The V and J ends lost 5 bases and 6 bases respectively, with 7 bases between them. The CDR3 spans 12 residues. CDR3 sequence reads: CASSVGAGELFF. The CDR3 DNA reads as TGTGCCAGCAGCGTGGGCGCCGGGGAGCTGTTTTTT.

The chain is built from TRBV19 and TRBJ2-1; 8 bases match TRBD1. J was trimmed by 6 bases and V by 6 bases; bases with no gene match: 4. This CDR3 has 13 residues. Germline V lookup: CDR1 LNHDA, CDR2 SQIVND (reference sequence). CDR3 region: CASRDRVTNEQFF. In nucleotides, the CDR3 is TGTGCCAGTAGGGACAGGGTAACCAATGAGCAGTTCTTC.

The chain joins TRBV2 to TRBJ2-1; maybe TRBD1 (6 bases). The germline V gene has CDR1 SNHLY and CDR2 FYNNEI. V lost 5 bases, J lost 0 bases, and 11 bases lay in between. The CDR3 consists of 15 residues. Here the CDR3 DNA reads TGTGCCAGCAGTAACAGGGCCCGCTCCTACAATGAGCAGTTCTTC. Amino acid sequence: CASSNRARSYNEQFF.

The CDR3 spells CASSPPGQETQYF. DNA for the CDR3: TGTGCCAGCAGCCCCCCGGGACAGGAGACCCAGTACTTC. V is TRBV3-1 (or the pseudogene TRBV3-2) and J is TRBJ2-5, with TRBD1 identical over 7 bases. The CDR3 is 13 residues long. V was pared by 4 bases and J by 5 bases, with 4 bases of the junction left unmatched. The germline CDR1 and CDR2 sequences are LGHDT and YNNKEL (reference sequence).

V usage is TRBV27 and J usage is TRBJ2-7, with 12 positions matching TRBD2. CDR3 length: 15 amino acids. Germline V gene lookup returns CDR1 MNHEY and CDR2 SMNVEV (reference sequence). Trimming at V came to 5 bases and at J to 2 bases, leaving 4 bases not matched to a gene. CDR3 DNA sequence: TGTGCCAGCAGTCCCGGACTAGCGGGAACCTACGAGCAGTACTTC. Amino acids: CASSPGLAGTYEQYF.